This entry lists 9 T cell receptor beta chains sequenced from one sample in a study of blood T cells in healthy people across ages. The authors ran a second PCR of about 7 to 12 cycles using a sample-barcoded 5' primer and a J-beta primer mix. Via MiXCR, TCRdb re-called the 5' RACE reads, giving one row per CDR3 protein. The sample lists 800,000 to 950,000 distinct CDR3 sequences, around 36% occurring once. Material for sequencing was blood. The receptors here all came from a man aged 18 to 29 in good health.

With respect to this clonotype: The junction departs from germline at one end; a sequencing error may be responsible. The CDR3 coding sequence is TGTGCCAGCAGTAACTCAGCGGGGGGCAATGAGCAGTACTTC. Its protein is CASSNSAGGNEQYF. The rearrangement uses TRBV6-4 and TRBJ2-7; 9 positions match TRBD2. CDR3 length equals 14 residues. The germline CDR1 and CDR2 sequences are MRHNA and SNTAGT.

V is TRBV29-1 and J is TRBJ2-5, with D perhaps given as TRBD1 or TRBD2 (6 bases each). CDR3 length: 13 amino acids. V was clipped by 2 bases and J by 11 bases, with 18 bases between them. CDR1 is SQVTM and CDR2 is ANQGSEA in the germline V gene. CDR3 DNA: TGCAGCGTTGAAAGGGGGGTGTACAATGAGCAGTACTTC. It codes for CSVERGVYNEQYF.

CDR3 in amino acids: CASSPKQGAVTEQYF. The CDR3 DNA is TGTGCCAGCAGCCCGAAACAGGGGGCAGTAACCGAGCAGTACTTC. The V and J genes are TRBV4-2 and TRBJ2-5; 9 bases line up with TRBD1. The end of the DNA is better explained by TRBJ2-7, so the J call may be wrong. CDR1 and CDR2 (germline): LGHNA, YNFKEQ. The CDR3 covers 15 residues.

V gene TRBV20-1 combines with J gene TRBJ1-2, with D unclear. The germline gives CDR1 DFQATT, CDR2 SNEGSKA (reference sequence). The CDR3 contains 14 residues. V lost 1 base and J lost 3, with 12 bases in between. The CDR3: CSARGFEFDYGYTF. The DNA for the CDR3 is TGCAGTGCTAGAGGTTTTGAGTTCGACTATGGCTACACCTTC.

This rearrangement joins TRBV15 to TRBJ1-2; no definite D call. Germline V CDR1 and CDR2: LNHNV, YYDKDF (reference sequence). The CDR3 extends over 15 amino acids. Trimming stripped 0 bases from V and 4 bases from J, with 12 bases between. The CDR3 sequence is CATSRDLAESYGYTF. As DNA, the CDR3 is TGTGCCACCAGCAGAGATCTGGCAGAATCCTATGGCTACACCTTC. The variable domain in full, completed from reference TRBV15 and TRBJ1-2, reads DAMVIQNPRYQVTQFGKPVTLSCSQTLNHNVMYWYQQKSSQAPKLLFHYYDKDFNNEADTPDNFQSRRPNTSFCFLDIRSPGLGDTAMYLCATSRDLAESYGYTFGSGTRLTVV.

The CDR3 DNA is TGTGCCAGCAGTTTATTAGGGACAGGGTCTTTCAATGAGCAGTTCTTC. Translation gives CASSLLGTGSFNEQFF. This rearrangement joins TRBV12-3 or TRBV12-4 to TRBJ2-1, with TRBD1 matching 9 bases. The trim removed 2 bases at V and 6 bases at J, leaving 8 bases unmatched. The CDR3 contains 16 residues.

This clonotype was observed a few times. The chain carries TRBV5-1 and TRBJ1-1; D unresolved. The germline V gene has CDR1 SGHRS and CDR2 YFSETQ. This CDR3 has 13 residues. V lost 5 bases, J lost 0 bases, and 8 bases lay in between. CDR3 DNA: TGCGCCAGCAGACGGGCCCTGAACACTGAAGCTTTCTTT. Encoded protein: CASRRALNTEAFF.

This clonotype has only a few counts. The chain couples TRBV5-1 to TRBJ2-1, with D possibly called TRBD1 or TRBD2 (5 bases each). Germline V lookup: CDR1 SGHRS, CDR2 YFSETQ. The CDR3 extends over 13 amino acids. V lost 4 bases to trimming and J lost 9 bases, with 14 bases between them. The CDR3 loop is CASSLATGGEQFF. For the CDR3, the DNA is TGCGCCAGCAGCCTGGCTACTGGGGGTGAGCAGTTCTTC.

The chain is built from TRBV5-1 and TRBJ2-6; the D gene is possibly TRBD1 (6 bases). Trimming removed 5 bases from V and 0 bases from J, with 15 bases in between. From germline, CDR1 is SGHRS and CDR2 YFSETQ. The CDR3 runs to 17 residues. The CDR3 DNA is TGCGCCAGCAGGAGGACAGCAATAGACTCTGGGGCCAACGTCCTGACTTTC. It encodes CASRRTAIDSGANVLTF.